The 21 T cell receptor beta chains below were found in one sample sequenced in a study of response to subunit inactivated influenza vaccine. TCRdb itself ran the RT-PCR reads through MiXCR, one entry per CDR3 protein. The profile shows around 470,000 distinct CDR3 sequences, about 7.2% of them singletons. The sample here was PBMCs from blood, taken approximately 25 months after vaccination. The receptor set was obtained from a man aged 50 to 75 who received an inactivated influenza vaccine.

The table lists this clonotype with many counts. The rearrangement uses TRBV11-2 and TRBJ2-7; 7 bases line up with TRBD1. Germline CDR1 is SGHAT and CDR2 is FQNNGV. This CDR3 has 15 residues. The ends lost 0 bases at V and 4 bases at J; junction bases unmatched: 6. The CDR3 DNA is TGTGCCAGCAGCTTAGATTGGGACAGAGTATACGAGCAGTACTTC. This sequence encodes CASSLDWDRVYEQYF.

The rearrangement joins TRBV6-2 or TRBV6-3 to TRBJ1-4; the match to TRBD1 covers 9 bases. The CDR3 loop spans 23 amino acids. CDR1 is MNHEY and CDR2 is SVGEGT in the germline V gene. After removal of 2 bases from V and 8 bases from J, the junction contained 30 bases not matched to a gene. CDR3 sequence (DNA): TGTGCCAGCAGTTACCCTAGCCTAAGCATGGACAGGGGCCCTACCCTATTCCCGGAAAAACTGTTTTTT. It is translated as CASSYPSLSMDRGPTLFPEKLFF.

The CDR3 loop is CSAISGGYQPQHF. The CDR3 DNA is TGCAGTGCTATATCAGGGGGATATCAGCCCCAGCATTTT. V and J are TRBV20-1 and TRBJ1-5, with 7 bases matching TRBD1. Per the germline V gene, CDR1 is DFQATT and CDR2 is SNEGSKA (reference sequence). J was trimmed by 5 bases and V by 4 bases; bases with no gene match: 5. This CDR3 has 13 residues.

The chain couples TRBV4-2 to TRBJ1-1; no clear D gene. Germline V gene sequence: CDR1 LGHNA, CDR2 YNFKEQ. CDR3 length: 12 residues. Trimming removed 4 bases at V and 3 bases at J, with 6 bases between. The CDR3 reads CASSPEDTEAFF. Here the CDR3 DNA reads TGTGCCAGCAGCCCGGAAGACACTGAAGCTTTCTTT.

This clonotype was counted a few times. Germline and junction disagree at one end, which may indicate a read error. This chain connects TRBV6-1 to TRBJ1-2, with D perhaps matching TRBD1 (5 bases). The CDR3 is 15 residues long. CDR1 MNHNS and CDR2 SASEGT come from the germline V gene. This chain's CDR3 is CASSLKQEAKYGYTF. The CDR3 nucleotides read TGTGCCAGCAGCCTTAAACAGGAGGCTAAGTATGGCTACACCTTC.

This chain links TRBV5-1 with TRBJ2-3, with D possibly being TRBD2 (5 bases). Germline V gene sequence: CDR1 SGHRS, CDR2 YFSETQ. The CDR3 consists of 17 residues. The V and J ends lost 0 bases and 0 bases respectively, with 14 bases between them. The CDR3 protein is CASSLGGSHTSTDTQYF. The CDR3 DNA is TGCGCCAGCAGCTTGGGAGGGTCTCATACTAGCACAGATACGCAGTATTTT.

The chain combines TRBV20-1 with TRBJ2-7; 8 nucleotides line up with TRBD1. The CDR3 loop spans 14 amino acids. Germline V gives CDR1 DFQATT, CDR2 SNEGSKA (reference sequence). Germline trimming cut 6 bases from V and 5 bases from J; bases unmatched to any gene: 12. The CDR3 DNA reads TGCAGTGCCACTCCCCAGGGGGCGCTCCACGAGCAGTACTTC. As protein: CSATPQGALHEQYF.

The chain links TRBV6-2 or TRBV6-3 to TRBJ2-1; TRBD2 agrees at 8 bases. The CDR3 has 15 residues. From germline, CDR1 is MNHEY and CDR2 SVGEGT. With V trimmed by 7 bases and J by 6 bases, 11 bases remained unmatched. CDR3 amino acids: CASKMGLVVVNEQFF. Written as DNA, the CDR3 is TGTGCCAGCAAAATGGGACTAGTTGTGGTCAATGAGCAGTTCTTC.

Worth noting for this clonotype: One base away lies a much larger clone, so this may be a sequencing read error. V and J are TRBV28 and TRBJ2-3; D is unresolved. This CDR3 spans 12 amino acids. V lost 6 bases, J lost 0 bases, and 4 bases lay in between. Germline CDR1 MDHEN, CDR2 SYDVKM. CDR3 sequence reads: CASRESTDTQYF. CDR3 coding DNA: TGTGCCAGCAGGGAGAGCACAGATACGCAGTATTTT.

The V gene is TRBV20-1, the J gene TRBJ1-2; D unresolved. The V end was cut by 8 bases, the J end by 6 bases, with 13 bases between. The CDR3 extends over 11 amino acids. From germline, CDR1 is DFQATT and CDR2 SNEGSKA (reference sequence). The DNA for the CDR3 is TGCAGTTCCCCTAGACCGGATGGCTACACCTTC. This sequence encodes CSSPRPDGYTF.

The rearrangement joins TRBV9 to TRBJ2-1; D tentatively fits TRBD1 or TRBD2 (5 bases each). CDR1 SGDLS and CDR2 YYNGEE come from the germline V gene. CDR3 length: 14 residues. Trimming removed 3 bases at V and 8 bases at J, with 15 bases between. The CDR3 loop is CASSARDLRDEQFF. Written as DNA, the CDR3 is TGTGCCAGCAGCGCCCGGGACCTAAGGGATGAGCAGTTCTTC.

This clonotype came up many times. The V call is TRBV25-1, the J call TRBJ1-3; 8 bases fit TRBD1. The CDR3 has 16 amino acids. Germline V gives CDR1 MGHDK, CDR2 SYGVNS. V gave up 3 bases and J gave up 4 bases; unmatched junction bases: 8. CDR3 amino acids: CASSDPGQGGGNTIYF. CDR3 in DNA: TGTGCCAGCAGTGACCCAGGACAGGGTGGAGGAAACACCATATATTTT.

This clonotype has just a few counts. The V call is TRBV12-3 or TRBV12-4, the J call TRBJ1-4; 7 bases fit TRBD1. This CDR3 is 16 amino acids long. V lost 6 bases, J lost 0 bases, and 7 bases stayed unmatched. The CDR3 nucleotides are TGTGCCAGCAGGGGTAGGACAGGTTCAACTAATGAAAAACTGTTTTTT. It is translated as CASRGRTGSTNEKLFF.

In its sample, this clonotype was seen a few times. The V and J genes are TRBV5-1 and TRBJ2-5; D unresolved. CDR3 size: 14 residues. Trimming removed 0 bases from V and 1 base from J, with 7 bases in between. The germline CDR1 and CDR2 sequences are SGHRS and YFSETQ. In nucleotides, the CDR3 is TGCGCCAGCAGCTTGGTACCGGGCCAAGAGACCCAGTACTTC. As protein: CASSLVPGQETQYF.

This clonotype was seen a few times. The CDR3 DNA sequence: TGTGCCAGCAGTTCCAAACAGGGTTTTAGCAATCAGCCCCAGCATTTT. It yields the protein CASSSKQGFSNQPQHF. V is TRBV28 and J is TRBJ1-5; tentatively, D is TRBD1 (6 bases). Trimming took 4 bases from V and 0 from J, leaving 13 bases between them. The CDR3 is 16 amino acids. CDR1 and CDR2 (germline): MDHEN, SYDVKM.

This clonotype was detected many times. This rearrangement joins TRBV7-2 to TRBJ1-2; possible D gene TRBD1, 6 bases. The germline gives CDR1 SGHTA, CDR2 FQGNSA. The CDR3 has 13 amino acids. V shed 5 bases and J shed 4 bases, with 11 bases lying between them. CDR3 sequence (DNA): TGTGCCAGCAGCCAGGACAGTATCTATGGCTACACCTTC. Encoded protein: CASSQDSIYGYTF.

The genes are TRBV7-2 and TRBJ1-5; TRBD1 might be the D (6 bases). This CDR3 has 13 amino acids. V was pared by 7 bases and J by 4 bases, with 11 bases between. Per germline, CDR1 SGHTA and CDR2 FQGNSA. The CDR3 bases are TGTGCCAGCACCTTTGGACAGAATCAGCCCCAGCATTTT. Its translation is CASTFGQNQPQHF.

V usage is TRBV15 and J usage is TRBJ2-7; possible D gene TRBD2, 6 bases. Germline V CDR1 and CDR2: LNHNV, YYDKDF (reference sequence). The CDR3 covers 14 residues. V was trimmed by 0 bases and J by 4 bases, leaving 10 bases between them. The CDR3 loop reads CATSRDVGRYEQYF. CDR3 nucleotides: TGTGCCACCAGCAGAGATGTGGGGAGGTACGAGCAGTACTTC. Full variable domain (rest looked up from reference TRBV15 and TRBJ2-7): DAMVIQNPRYQVTQFGKPVTLSCSQTLNHNVMYWYQQKSSQAPKLLFHYYDKDFNNEADTPDNFQSRRPNTSFCFLDIRSPGLGDTAMYLCATSRDVGRYEQYFGPGTRLTVT.

This clonotype was seen many times. The V call is TRBV7-6, the J call TRBJ1-4, with 7 bases identical to TRBD1. CDR3 length: 18 residues. The J segment lost 5 bases and the V segment lost 2 bases, leaving 14 bases of the junction unmatched. Germline V gene lookup returns CDR1 SGHVS and CDR2 FNYEAQ. CDR3 sequence reads: CASSLQESLGTENEKLFF. For the CDR3, the DNA is TGTGCCAGCAGCTTACAAGAGTCTCTTGGGACAGAGAATGAAAAACTGTTTTTT.

This clonotype was seen repeatedly, ten times or more. This chain links TRBV7-2 with TRBJ2-7, with 7 bases identical to TRBD1. V trimming: 5 bases; J trimming: 8 bases; junction bases outside the gene matches: 12. The CDR3 has 14 amino acids. Germline-derived CDR1 and CDR2 are SGHTA and FQGNSA. CDR3 nucleotide sequence: TGTGCCAGCAGCCGCACAACAGGGGAAGACAAGCAGTACTTC. It yields the protein CASSRTTGEDKQYF.

This clonotype has just a few counts. The V gene is TRBV5-1, the J gene TRBJ2-7, with 10 bases aligning to TRBD2. The CDR3 has 18 amino acids. The junction had 26 bases not matched to a gene; V was cut back by 5 bases and J by 12 bases. Germline V lookup: CDR1 SGHRS, CDR2 YFSETQ. CDR3 sequence (DNA): TGCGCCAGCAGGCTGACTAGCGGGCAAGACGTCAGGTCTACGAGCATGTACTTC. This encodes CASRLTSGQDVRSTSMYF.